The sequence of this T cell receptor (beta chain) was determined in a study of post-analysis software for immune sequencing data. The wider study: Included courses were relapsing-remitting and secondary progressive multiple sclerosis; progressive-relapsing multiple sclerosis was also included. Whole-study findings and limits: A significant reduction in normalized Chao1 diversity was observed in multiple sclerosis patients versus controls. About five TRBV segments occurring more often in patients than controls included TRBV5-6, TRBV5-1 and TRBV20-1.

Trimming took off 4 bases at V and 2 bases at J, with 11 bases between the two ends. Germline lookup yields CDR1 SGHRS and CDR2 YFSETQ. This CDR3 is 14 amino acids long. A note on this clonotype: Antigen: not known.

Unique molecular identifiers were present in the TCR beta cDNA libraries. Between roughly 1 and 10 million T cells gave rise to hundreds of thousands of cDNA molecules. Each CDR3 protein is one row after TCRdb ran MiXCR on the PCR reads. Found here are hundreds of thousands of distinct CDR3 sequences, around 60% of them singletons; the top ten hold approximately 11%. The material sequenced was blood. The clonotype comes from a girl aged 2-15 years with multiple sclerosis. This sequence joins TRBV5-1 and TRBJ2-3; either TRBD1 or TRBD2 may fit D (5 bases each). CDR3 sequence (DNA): TGCGCCAGCAGCACGGGACGGATCACAGATACGCAGTATTTT. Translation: CASSTGRITDTQYF.